This T cell receptor (beta chain) emerged from a study of graft-versus-host responses after intestinal transplantation (dated by TCRdb to about 2021). Some background on the complete study: Multivisceral, liver-intestinal, or isolated intestinal transplants were received by the recipients. Anti-thymocyte globulin induction was given to all recipients, followed by maintenance tacrolimus and steroids for approximately three years. Bulk TCR-beta CDR3 sequencing was used to track graft-versus-host and host-versus-graft alloreactive T cell clones in the graft, circulation and bone marrow after intestinal transplantation. Alloreactive clones were identified by sequencing pre-transplant mixed lymphocyte reaction products and comparing them with unstimulated pre-transplant donor and recipient T cells. The cohort enrolled under 25 intestinal transplant recipients including one retransplant, and a few patients lacking pretransplant specimens were excluded. A peak of at least 4% donor T cells among recipient peripheral blood mononuclear cells was the definition used for donor T cell macrochimerism. Rather than going through the commercial service, samples from three later patients were sequenced in-house on an Illumina MiSeq and processed with MiXCR. Overall study outcomes, separate from this receptor: The conclusions were limited by the relatively low number and heterogeneity of the intestinal transplant patients. Patients with donor T cell macrochimerism had high GvH to HvG T cell clonal ratios in their allografts. GvH clones were found in recipient bone marrow, and some of the GvH clones appeared earlier in ileal mucosa or blood, which is consistent with an intestinal mucosal origin. Early after transplant, peak levels of circulating GvH clones were associated with declines in HvG clones.

From its cysteine to its phenylalanine, the CDR3 spans 14 amino acids. This entry keeps only the CDR3 DNA: 42 bases, framed from base 1. V and J lose 4 bases and 9 bases, and a span of 16 bases separates them. Per the germline V gene, SGHAT is the CDR1 and FQNNGV is the CDR2. With respect to this clone: Its specific antigen is unknown. Qualities for individual bases were not recorded, and no much larger clone is one base off.

In the first month after transplant, blood samples were collected up to 4 times, and after that at least monthly when available. The library was built by means of the immunoSEQ multiplex PCR assay. For most patients, high-throughput TCR-beta CDR3 sequencing of genomic DNA was performed by Adaptive Biotechnologies. The study's own analysis went as follows. Adaptive's ImmunoSEQ software was the source of the TCR sequencing data for over 15 patients, while three other patients were processed with MiXCR and VDJtools. CDR3 nucleotide sequences shared between donor and recipient were removed because their origin could not be assigned. To be classed as alloreactive, a clone needed at least 2-fold expansion over unstimulated cells and a minimum CFSE-low frequency of 0.002% (template counts) or 0.001% (read counts). Clones were considered mappable if detected in sequenced pre-transplant spleen, lymph node, or MLR CFSE-low populations of the donor or recipient. The cumulative frequency of alloreactive clones was calculated as a percentage of all sequences, weighted by copy number. TCRdb carries this immuneACCESS record with in-frame sequences only. Its versions omit some clonotypes, under half of them owing to an unresolved V gene in the studies checked, with the rest unexplained. That table supplies the V and J calls and clone size; D and trimming were determined from the DNA. Recorded for this sample are fewer than 45,000 clones; 75% to 95% of them occurred a single time. The ten most abundant clones make up about 2.5% of the sample.

Sequenced here: PBMCs, sampled approximately 310 days after intestinal transplant. The source of this sequence is a human patient who received an intestinal transplant, so some T cells may come from the graft donor. The V and J genes are TRBV11-2 and TRBJ2-1; the D gene cannot be named for sure. The bases read TGTGCCAGCAGCTCCATAAGGGATAAGGGTGAGCAGTTCTTC. Its product reads: CASSSIRDKGEQFF. The full variable domain, completed from the reference TRBV11-2 and TRBJ2-1 proteins outside the CDR3, reads EAGVAQSPRYKIIEKRQSVAFWCNPISGHATLYWYQQILGQGPKLLIQFQNNGVVDDSQLPKDRFSAERLKGVDSTLKIQPAKLEDSAVYLCASSSIRDKGEQFFGPGTRLTVL.